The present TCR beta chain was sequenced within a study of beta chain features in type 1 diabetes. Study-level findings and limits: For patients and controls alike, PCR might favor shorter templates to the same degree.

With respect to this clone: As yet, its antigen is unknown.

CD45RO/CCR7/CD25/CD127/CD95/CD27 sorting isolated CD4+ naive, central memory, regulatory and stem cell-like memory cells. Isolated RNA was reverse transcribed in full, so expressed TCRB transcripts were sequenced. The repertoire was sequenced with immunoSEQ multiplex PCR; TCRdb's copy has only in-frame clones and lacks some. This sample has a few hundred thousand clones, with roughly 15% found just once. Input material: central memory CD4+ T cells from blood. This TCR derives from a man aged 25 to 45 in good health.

CDR3 amino acids: CASSLARQERNYGYTF. Written as DNA, the CDR3 is TGTGCCAGCAGCTTGGCCCGACAGGAACGTAACTATGGCTACACCTTC. The chain joins TRBV5-6 to TRBJ1-2; weak D call: TRBD1 (6 bases). This CDR3 comprises 16 residues. Trimming cost V 0 bases and J 1 base, with 13 bases left between them. Looked up from germline, CDR1 is SGHDT and CDR2 is YYEEEE.